This TCR beta chain stems from a study of identical twins. Unique molecular identifiers were present on cDNA, and template switching added a universal primer site. TCRdb re-called the 5' RACE reads through MiXCR, storing one row per CDR3 protein. The table has 250,000 to 300,000 distinct CDR3 sequences, roughly 9.8% seen once. Germline V gene sequence: CDR1 SEHNR, CDR2 FQNEAQ (reference sequence). With 6 bases clipped from V and 1 base from J, the junction kept 4 bases outside the gene matches. The CDR3 is made up of 14 amino acids. Study outcomes and limitations: Some out-of-frame alpha sequences were shared by twins, and these showed excess low generation probability. Findings depended on cross-sectional statistics rather than tracking the same donors.

This clonotype was counted ten times or more. Antigen specificity is unknown. These data also featured in a second study, about yellow fever vaccine responses in identical twins.

The gene calls are TRBV7-9 and TRBJ2-7, with 9 bases matching TRBD1. The receptor comes from a woman aged 18-30 years in good health. The sample comprised CD8+ T cells sorted from blood. Written as DNA, the CDR3 is TGTGCCAGCAGGGCCGGGACAGGGTCCTACGAGCAGTACTTC. Its protein is CASRAGTGSYEQYF. Complete variable domain (other parts from reference TRBV7-9 and TRBJ2-7): DTGVSQNPRHKITKRGQNVTFRCDPISEHNRLYWYRQTLGQGPEFLTYFQNEAQLEKSRLLSDRFSAERPKGSFSTLEIQRTEQGDSAMYLCASRAGTGSYEQYFGPGTRLTVT.